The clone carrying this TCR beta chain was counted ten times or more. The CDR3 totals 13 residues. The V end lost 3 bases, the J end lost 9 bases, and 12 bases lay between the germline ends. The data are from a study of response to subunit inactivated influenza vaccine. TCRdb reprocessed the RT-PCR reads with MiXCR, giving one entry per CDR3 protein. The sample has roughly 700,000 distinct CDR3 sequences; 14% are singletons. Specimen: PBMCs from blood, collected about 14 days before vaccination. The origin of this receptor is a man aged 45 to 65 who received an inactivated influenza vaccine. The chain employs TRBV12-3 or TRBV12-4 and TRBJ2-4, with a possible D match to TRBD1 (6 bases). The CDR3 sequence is CASSLTRGSIQYF. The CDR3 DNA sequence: TGTGCCAGCAGTTTGACCAGGGGCAGCATTCAGTACTTC.